This T cell receptor beta chain appears in the sequencing data of a study of T cell repertoires in cytomegalovirus infection. The length of the CDR3 is 14 residues. Germline CDR1 and CDR2: LNHDA and SQIVND (reference sequence). Trimming took 1 base from V and 6 from J, leaving 9 bases between them. One entry per CDR3 protein, called by TCRdb with MiXCR from the reads. The data show some 230,000 distinct CDR3 sequences, roughly 20% seen once. The rearrangement links TRBV19 to TRBJ2-2, with D uncertain. This receptor was identified in a human donor in good health (CMV status not recorded). Some clones in this sample may be carry-over from other donors' samples. The sequenced material came from CD8+ T cells from PBMCs. The CDR3 nucleotides read TGTGCCAGTAGTATAGGGGCTCCTTCCGGGGAGCTGTTTTTT. This encodes CASSIGAPSGELFF.